A selection of T cell receptor beta chains follows, all from one sample in a study of OX40 agonist ivuxolimab in advanced cancers. Assay: immunoSEQ multiplex PCR; the TCRdb copy retains only in-frame clones and omits some. This sample has fewer than 6,000 clones, with about 70% found just once. The sequenced sample was CD4+ or CD8+ T cells sorted from blood, obtained in a trial of the OX40 agonist ivuxolimab. These receptors were collected from an adult with an advanced solid tumor such as melanoma, head and neck, liver or kidney cancer. CDR3s include the opening cysteine and the closing phenylalanine or tryptophan. Fields, in order: V gene, clone size, D gene, J gene, CDR3 protein, CDR3 DNA. D genes are given only for firm matches. The size of a clone is reported for some rows only, either as once, few or many, or as a class for expanded clones.

>TRBV28|large|.|TRBJ1-1
CASSLEALMNTEAFF
TGTGCCAGCAGTTTAGAGGCCTTGATGAACACTGAAGCTTTCTTT
>TRBV19|.|.|TRBJ1-3
CASSISRTDSGNTIYF
TGTGCCAGTAGTATATCTCGGACAGATTCTGGAAACACCATATATTTT
>TRBV5-3|.|TRBD1|TRBJ1-4
CARSSTGGKKKNEKLFF
TGTGCCAGAAGCTCGACAGGGGGCAAAAAGAAAAATGAAAAACTGTTTTTT
>TRBV5-6|.|.|TRBJ1-3
CASSGTGSSGNTIYF
TGTGCCAGCAGTGGAACAGGGAGCTCTGGAAACACCATATATTTT
>TRBV7-3|few|.|TRBJ1-1
CASSLGGVNTEAFF
TGTGCCAGCAGCTTAGGAGGAGTGAACACTGAAGCTTTCTTT
>TRBV4-3|few|TRBD2|TRBJ2-7
CASSQETGTMAYEQYF
TGCGCCAGCAGCCAGGAAACCGGGACTATGGCCTACGAGCAGTACTTC
>TRBV2|.|TRBD1|TRBJ2-7
CASQTGISYEQYF
TGTGCCAGTCAGACAGGGATCTCCTACGAGCAGTACTTC
>TRBV7-2|.|TRBD2|TRBJ2-3
CASSSESRLAGTTDTQYF
TGTGCCAGCAGCTCCGAGTCCAGACTAGCGGGGACCACAGATACGCAGTATTTT
>TRBV4-1|few|TRBD1|TRBJ1-5
CASSQDGRGGDSNQPQHF
TGCGCCAGCAGCCAAGACGGCAGGGGGGGGGATAGCAATCAGCCCCAGCATTTT
>TRBV28|.|TRBD1|TRBJ2-5
CASSLPRGGQHF
TGTGCCAGCAGTTTACCAAGAGGGGGCCAACACTTC
>TRBV19|.|TRBD2|TRBJ2-7
CASNLAGDYEQYF
TGTGCCAGTAATCTAGCGGGGGATTACGAGCAGTACTTC
>TRBV7-9|.|TRBD2|TRBJ2-3
CASSKTSGTTDTQYF
TGTGCCAGCAGCAAGACTAGCGGAACCACAGATACGCAGTATTTT
>TRBV29-1|.|.|TRBJ1-2
CSVPIPGQVGKYGYTF
TGCAGCGTTCCCATCCCTGGACAAGTTGGGAAATATGGCTACACCTTC
>TRBV7-2|few|.|TRBJ1-1
CASASQRNTEAFF
TGCGCCAGCGCCTCACAGAGGAACACTGAAGCTTTCTTT
>TRBV7-9|once|.|TRBJ2-2
CASSPRDSGELFF
TGTGCCAGCAGCCCTAGAGATTCCGGGGAGCTGTTTTTT
>TRBV19|.|.|TRBJ1-1
CASSIGAEAFF
TGTGCCAGTAGTATAGGCGCTGAAGCTTTCTTT
>TRBV6-5|.|.|TRBJ2-1
CASTQTPSSYNEQFF
TGTGCCAGCACTCAGACGCCGAGCTCCTACAATGAGCAGTTCTTC
>TRBV5-1|few|TRBD1|TRBJ1-4
CASSSRPRQGNEKLFF
TGCGCCAGCAGCTCGCGCCCGAGACAGGGGAATGAAAAACTGTTTTTT
>TRBV11-1|once|.|TRBJ2-7
CASSFGQGYEQYF
TGTGCCAGCAGCTTCGGCCAGGGGTACGAGCAGTACTTC
>TRBV9|.|.|TRBJ1-1
CASSVVVRPEEAFF
TGTGCCAGCAGCGTAGTTGTCCGGCCCGAAGAAGCTTTCTTT
>TRBV19|few|.|TRBJ2-7
CASSIVSGPEQYF
TGTGCCAGTAGTATAGTTTCAGGGCCCGAGCAGTACTTC
>TRBV4-2|few|.|TRBJ1-1
CASSLHDFGGMNTEAFF
TGTGCCAGCTCCCTCCACGACTTCGGAGGGATGAACACTGAAGCTTTCTTT
>TRBV28|.|TRBD1|TRBJ1-6
CASTPSGTANSPLHF
TGTGCCAGCACCCCATCCGGGACAGCCAATTCACCCCTCCACTTT
>TRBV29-1|.|.|TRBJ1-1
CSVEVMNTEAFF
TGCAGCGTGGAGGTAATGAACACTGAAGCTTTCTTT
>TRBV7-9|once|.|TRBJ2-7
CASSLGGPGTAYEQYF
TGTGCCAGCAGCTTAGGTGGGCCTGGGACGGCATACGAGCAGTACTTC
>TRBV25-1|few|.|TRBJ1-2
CASSEYTSKMVTF
TGTGCCAGCAGTGAATATACTTCGAAGATGGTTACCTTC
>TRBV5-1|.|TRBD2|TRBJ2-1
CASAPDQRGYNEQFF
TGCGCCAGCGCCCCCGACCAGCGGGGGTACAATGAGCAGTTCTTC
>TRBV4-1|once|.|TRBJ2-1
CASSQQGFYNEQFF
TGCGCCAGCAGCCAACAAGGGTTCTACAATGAGCAGTTCTTC
>TRBV2|.|.|TRBJ1-1
CASREQGRGTEAFF
TGTGCCAGCAGAGAACAGGGTAGAGGAACTGAAGCTTTCTTT
>TRBV14|.|.|TRBJ2-5
CASSQRGGTNQETQYF
TGTGCCAGCAGCCAAAGGGGAGGGACAAACCAAGAGACCCAGTACTTC
>TRBV9|few|TRBD1|TRBJ2-7
CASSVGTGFEQYF
TGTGCCAGCAGCGTCGGGACAGGGTTCGAGCAGTACTTC
>TRBV19|.|.|TRBJ1-1
CASMGEVNEAFF
TGTGCCAGTATGGGGGAAGTCAATGAAGCTTTCTTT
>TRBV4-2|.|.|TRBJ2-7
CASSQVMGDTREQYF
TGTGCCAGCAGCCAAGTCATGGGGGACACAAGGGAGCAGTACTTC
>TRBV5-1|few|.|TRBJ1-4
CASSFGQDNEKLFF
TGCGCCAGCAGCTTTGGGCAGGATAATGAAAAACTGTTTTTT
>TRBV28|.|.|TRBJ2-3
CASSLRGQGTDTQYF
TGTGCCAGCAGTTTGAGGGGCCAGGGCACAGATACGCAGTATTTT
>TRBV4-1|.|.|TRBJ2-7
CASSQKNGRTPYQSSYEQYF
TGCGCCAGCAGCCAAAAAAATGGGAGGACACCGTATCAAAGCTCCTACGAGCAGTACTTC
>TRBV4-2|.|.|TRBJ2-2
CASSQTGELFF
TGTGCCAGCAGCCAAACCGGGGAGCTGTTTTTT
>TRBV7-2|.|TRBD1|TRBJ2-7
CASSPDRAYEQYF
TGTGCCAGCAGCCCGGACAGGGCCTACGAGCAGTACTTC
>TRBV7-8|few|.|TRBJ2-7
CASGNRDWGWYEQYF
TGTGCCAGCGGAAACCGGGACTGGGGTTGGTACGAGCAGTACTTC
>TRBV23-1|.|.|TRBJ2-2
CASRGVGELFF
TGCGCCAGCAGGGGAGTCGGGGAGCTGTTTTTT
>TRBV6-5|.|.|TRBJ2-1
CASSYSGPSFLFF
TGTGCCAGCAGTTACTCGGGGCCTTCTTTCTTGTTCTTC
>TRBV4-2|medium-sized|.|TRBJ2-7
CASSQDSYEQYF
TGTGCCAGCAGCCAAGACTCCTACGAGCAGTACTTC
>TRBV2|.|.|TRBJ1-4
CASWAFQESNEKLFF
TGTGCCAGCTGGGCCTTCCAGGAATCTAATGAAAAACTGTTTTTT
>TRBV4-3|.|.|TRBJ1-4
CASSQDLAGSGKLF
TGCGCCAGCAGCCAAGATCTCGCAGGGTCAGGTAAACTTTTT